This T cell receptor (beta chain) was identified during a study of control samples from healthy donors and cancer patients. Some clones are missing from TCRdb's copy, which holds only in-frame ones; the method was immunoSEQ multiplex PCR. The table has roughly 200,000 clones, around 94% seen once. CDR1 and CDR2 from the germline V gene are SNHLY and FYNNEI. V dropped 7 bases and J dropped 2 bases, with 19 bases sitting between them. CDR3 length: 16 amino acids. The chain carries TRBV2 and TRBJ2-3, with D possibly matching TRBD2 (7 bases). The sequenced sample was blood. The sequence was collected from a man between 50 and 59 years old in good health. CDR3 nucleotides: TGTGCCAGCACGCGAGGGGGGGCCTACTCCACAGATACGCAGTATTTT. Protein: CASTRGGAYSTDTQYF.